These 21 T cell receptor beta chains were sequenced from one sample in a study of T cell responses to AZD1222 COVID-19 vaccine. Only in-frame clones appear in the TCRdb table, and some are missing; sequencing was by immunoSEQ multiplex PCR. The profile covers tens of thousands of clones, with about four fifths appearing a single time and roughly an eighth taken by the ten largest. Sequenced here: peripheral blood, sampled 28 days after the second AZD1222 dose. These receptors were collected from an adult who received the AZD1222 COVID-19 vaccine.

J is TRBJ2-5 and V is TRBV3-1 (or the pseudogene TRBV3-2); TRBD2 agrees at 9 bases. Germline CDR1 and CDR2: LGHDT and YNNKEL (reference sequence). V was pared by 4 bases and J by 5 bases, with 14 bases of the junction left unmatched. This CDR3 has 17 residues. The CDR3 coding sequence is TGTGCCAGCAGCCTCTTTAAACGTAGCGGGGGATATGAGACCCAGTACTTC. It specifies CASSLFKRSGGYETQYF.

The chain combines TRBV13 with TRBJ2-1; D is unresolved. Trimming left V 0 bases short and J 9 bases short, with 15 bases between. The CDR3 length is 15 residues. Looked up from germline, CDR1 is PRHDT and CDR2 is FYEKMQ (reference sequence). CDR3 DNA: TGTGCCAGCAGCTTAGGCGCACGCTACGCAGGTGAGCAGTTCTTC. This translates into CASSLGARYAGEQFF.

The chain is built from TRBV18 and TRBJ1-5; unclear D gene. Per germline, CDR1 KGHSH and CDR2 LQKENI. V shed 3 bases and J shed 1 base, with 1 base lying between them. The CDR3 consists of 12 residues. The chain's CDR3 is CASSPSNQPQHF. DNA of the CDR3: TGTGCCAGCTCACCGAGCAATCAGCCCCAGCATTTT.

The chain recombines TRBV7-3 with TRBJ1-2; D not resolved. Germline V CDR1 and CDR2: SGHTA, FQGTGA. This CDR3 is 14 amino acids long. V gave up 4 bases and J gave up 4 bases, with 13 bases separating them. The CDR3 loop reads CASSSRLDSYGYTF. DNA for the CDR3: TGTGCCAGCAGCTCACGATTAGACTCCTATGGCTACACCTTC.

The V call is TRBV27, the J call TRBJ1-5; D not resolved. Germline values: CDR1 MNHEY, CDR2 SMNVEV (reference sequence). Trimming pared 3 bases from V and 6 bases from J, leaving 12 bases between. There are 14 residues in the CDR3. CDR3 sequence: CASSLGYRTQPQHF. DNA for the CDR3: TGTGCCAGCAGTTTGGGCTATCGGACTCAGCCCCAGCATTTT.

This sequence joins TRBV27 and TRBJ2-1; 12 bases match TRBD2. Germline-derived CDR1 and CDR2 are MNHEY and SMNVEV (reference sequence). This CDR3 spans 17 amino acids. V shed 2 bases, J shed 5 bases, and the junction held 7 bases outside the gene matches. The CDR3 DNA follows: TGTGCCAGCAGTTTAATCACTAGCGGGGGGACTAACAATGAGCAGTTCTTC. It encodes CASSLITSGGTNNEQFF.

CDR3 sequence reads: CASRGQGRQPQHF. The CDR3 region has the DNA TGTGCCAGCAGGGGACAGGGGAGACAGCCCCAGCATTTT. This rearrangement joins TRBV2 to TRBJ1-5; 10 bases align to TRBD1. The CDR3 runs 13 residues. The germline CDR1 and CDR2 sequences are SNHLY and FYNNEI. Losses at the gene ends were 6 bases for V and 7 bases for J; bases not matched to a gene: 3.

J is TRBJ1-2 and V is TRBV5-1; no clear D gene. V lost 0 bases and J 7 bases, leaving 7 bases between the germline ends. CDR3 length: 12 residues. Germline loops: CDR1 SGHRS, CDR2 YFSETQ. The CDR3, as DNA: TGCGCCAGCAGCTTGGACAGTCGTGGCTACACCTTC. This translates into CASSLDSRGYTF.

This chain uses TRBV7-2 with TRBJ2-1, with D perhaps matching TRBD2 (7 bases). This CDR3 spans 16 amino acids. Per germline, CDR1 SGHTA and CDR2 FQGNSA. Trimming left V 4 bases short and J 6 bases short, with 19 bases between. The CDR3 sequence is CASSSWGGGRGNEQFF. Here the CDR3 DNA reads TGTGCCAGCAGCTCCTGGGGAGGGGGTAGGGGCAATGAGCAGTTCTTC.

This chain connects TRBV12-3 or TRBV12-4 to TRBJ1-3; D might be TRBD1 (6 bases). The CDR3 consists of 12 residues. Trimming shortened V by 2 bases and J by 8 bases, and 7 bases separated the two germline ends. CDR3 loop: CASSLRGDTIYF. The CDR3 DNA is TGTGCCAGCAGTTTAAGGGGGGACACCATATATTTT.

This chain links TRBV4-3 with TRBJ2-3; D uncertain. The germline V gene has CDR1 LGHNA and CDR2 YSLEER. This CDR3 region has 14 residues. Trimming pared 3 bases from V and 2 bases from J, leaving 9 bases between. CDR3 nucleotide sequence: TGCGCCAGCAGCCAGAATCCCTACACAGATACGCAGTATTTT. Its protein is CASSQNPYTDTQYF.

This CDR3 is CASSPTGGDSDEQYF. CDR3 bases: TGTGCCAGCAGCCCAACGGGGGGGGATTCAGACGAGCAGTACTTC. The genes are TRBV3-1 (or the pseudogene TRBV3-2) and TRBJ2-7; 8 bases line up with TRBD2. The V gene's germline CDR1 is LGHDT and CDR2 YNNKEL (reference sequence). The CDR3 consists of 15 residues. V shed 4 bases, J shed 5 bases, and the junction held 10 bases outside the gene matches.

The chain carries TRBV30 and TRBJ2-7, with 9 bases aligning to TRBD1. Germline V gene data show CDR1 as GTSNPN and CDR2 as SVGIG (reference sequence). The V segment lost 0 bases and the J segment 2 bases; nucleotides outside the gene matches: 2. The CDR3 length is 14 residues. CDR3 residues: CAWSVDRGTYEQYF. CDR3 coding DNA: TGTGCCTGGAGTGTCGACAGGGGGACCTACGAGCAGTACTTC. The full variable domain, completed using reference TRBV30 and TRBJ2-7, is SQTIHQWPATLVQPVGSPLSLECTVEGTSNPNLYWYRQAAGRGLQLLFYSVGIGQISSEVPQNLSASRPQDRQFILSSKKLLLSDSGFYLCAWSVDRGTYEQYFGPGTRLTVT.

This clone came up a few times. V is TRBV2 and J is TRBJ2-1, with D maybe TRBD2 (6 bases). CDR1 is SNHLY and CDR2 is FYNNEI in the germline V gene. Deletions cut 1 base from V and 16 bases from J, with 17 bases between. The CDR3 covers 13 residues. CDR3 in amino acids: CASSEGGEIGLFF. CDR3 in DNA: TGTGCCAGCAGTGAAGGGGGGGAGATTGGCCTTTTCTTC.

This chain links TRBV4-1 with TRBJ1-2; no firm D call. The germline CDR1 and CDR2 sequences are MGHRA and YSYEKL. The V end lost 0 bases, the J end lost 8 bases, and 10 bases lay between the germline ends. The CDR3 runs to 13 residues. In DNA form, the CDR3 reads TGCGCCAGCAGCCAAGATAAAACGGGCGGCTACACCTTC. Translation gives CASSQDKTGGYTF.

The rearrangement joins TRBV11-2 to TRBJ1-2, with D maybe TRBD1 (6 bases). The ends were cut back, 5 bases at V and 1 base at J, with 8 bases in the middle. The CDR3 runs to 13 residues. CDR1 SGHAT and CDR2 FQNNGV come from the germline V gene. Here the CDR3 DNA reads TGTGCCAGCAGCCCCAGGGGTAACTATGGCTACACCTTC. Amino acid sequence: CASSPRGNYGYTF.

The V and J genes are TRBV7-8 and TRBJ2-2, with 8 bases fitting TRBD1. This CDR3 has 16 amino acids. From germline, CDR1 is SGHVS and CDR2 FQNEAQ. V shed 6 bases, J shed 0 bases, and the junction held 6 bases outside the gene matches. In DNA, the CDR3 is TGTGCCAGCAGTTTAAGACAGGGGTCGAACACCGGGGAGCTGTTTTTT. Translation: CASSLRQGSNTGELFF.

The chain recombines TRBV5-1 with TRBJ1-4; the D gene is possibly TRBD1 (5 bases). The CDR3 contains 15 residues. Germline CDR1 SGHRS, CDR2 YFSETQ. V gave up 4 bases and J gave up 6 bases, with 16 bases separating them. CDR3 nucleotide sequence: TGCGCCAGCAGCCCAACGAGGGGAACGGATGAAAAACTGTTTTTT. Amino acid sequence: CASSPTRGTDEKLFF.

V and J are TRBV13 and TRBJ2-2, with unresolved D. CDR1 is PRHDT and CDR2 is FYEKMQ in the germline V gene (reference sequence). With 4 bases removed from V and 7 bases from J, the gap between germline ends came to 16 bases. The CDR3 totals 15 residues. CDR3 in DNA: TGTGCCAGCAGCTCCAGACGGTCAACACGCGGGGAGCTGTTTTTT. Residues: CASSSRRSTRGELFF. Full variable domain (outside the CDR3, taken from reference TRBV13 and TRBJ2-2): AAGVIQSPRHLIKEKRETATLKCYPIPRHDTVYWYQQGPGQDPQFLISFYEKMQSDKGSIPDRFSAQQFSDYHSELNMSSLELGDSALYFCASSSRRSTRGELFFGEGSRLTVL.

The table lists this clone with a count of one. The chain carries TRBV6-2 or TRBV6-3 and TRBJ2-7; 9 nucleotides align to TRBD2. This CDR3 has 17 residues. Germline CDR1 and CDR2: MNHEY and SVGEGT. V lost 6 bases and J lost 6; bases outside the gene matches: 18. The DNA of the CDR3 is TGTGCCAGCAGCTCACCGGCGGGGGGGTTTTCAGGTCGCGAGCAGTACTTC. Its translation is CASSSPAGGFSGREQYF.

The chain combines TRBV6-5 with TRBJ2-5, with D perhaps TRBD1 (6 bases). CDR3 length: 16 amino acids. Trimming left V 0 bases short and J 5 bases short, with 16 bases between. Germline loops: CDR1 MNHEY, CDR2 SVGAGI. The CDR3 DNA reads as TGTGCCAGCAGTTACTCCTCTGCAGGGGAGTTGGAGACCCAGTACTTC. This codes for CASSYSSAGELETQYF.